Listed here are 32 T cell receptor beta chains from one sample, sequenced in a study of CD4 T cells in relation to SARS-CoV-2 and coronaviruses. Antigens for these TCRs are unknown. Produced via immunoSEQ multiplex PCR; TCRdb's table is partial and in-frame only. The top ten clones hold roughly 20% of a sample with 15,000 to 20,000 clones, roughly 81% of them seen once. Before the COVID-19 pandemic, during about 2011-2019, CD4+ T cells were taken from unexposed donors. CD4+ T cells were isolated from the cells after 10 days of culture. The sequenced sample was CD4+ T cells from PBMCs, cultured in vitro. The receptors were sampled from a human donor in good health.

CDR3 nucleotides: TGTGCCAGCTCCCCGGGGGGTTTTTCACCCCTCCACTTT. This sequence encodes CASSPGGFSPLHF. The chain recombines TRBV18 with TRBJ1-6; D is perhaps TRBD1 (5 bases). V lost 6 bases and J lost 9, with 12 bases in between. The CDR3 runs to 13 residues. Per germline, CDR1 KGHSH and CDR2 LQKENI.

The CDR3 DNA follows: TGTGCCAGCAGTGCCATTGCGGGGGGCGTTAACCAAGAGACCCAGTACTTC. It is translated as CASSAIAGGVNQETQYF. The rearrangement uses TRBV6-1 and TRBJ2-5, with TRBD2 matching 8 bases. V was pared by 4 bases and J by 0 bases, with 10 bases of the junction left unmatched. CDR3 size: 17 residues. Per germline, CDR1 MNHNS and CDR2 SASEGT.

The CDR3 sequence: CASSSKRQSTGELFF. The CDR3, as DNA: TGTGCCAGCAGTTCTAAACGACAGAGCACCGGGGAGCTGTTTTTT. The chain combines TRBV7-2 with TRBJ2-2; a possible D gene is TRBD1 (5 bases). Looked up from germline, CDR1 is SGHTA and CDR2 is FQGNSA. Trimming removed 6 bases from V and 4 bases from J, with 15 bases in between. CDR3 length: 15 residues.

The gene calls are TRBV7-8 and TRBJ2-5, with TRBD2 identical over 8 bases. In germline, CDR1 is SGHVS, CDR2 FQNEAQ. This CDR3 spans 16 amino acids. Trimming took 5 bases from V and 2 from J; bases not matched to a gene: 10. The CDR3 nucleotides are TGTGCCAGCAGCGGATACACTAGCGGCCCACAAGAGACCCAGTACTTC. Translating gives CASSGYTSGPQETQYF. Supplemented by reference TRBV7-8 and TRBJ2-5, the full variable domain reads GAGVSQSPRYKVAKRGQDVALRCDPISGHVSLFWYQQALGQGPEFLTYFQNEAQLDKSGLPSDRFFAERPEGSVSTLKIQRTQQEDSAVYLCASSGYTSGPQETQYFGPGTRLLVL.

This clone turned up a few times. The DNA of the CDR3 is TGTGCTAGTGGTTTGAAGGTGGGGATTAGCAACTACGAGCAGTACTTC. This codes for CASGLKVGISNYEQYF. The chain links TRBV12-5 to TRBJ2-7; no reliable D call. V gave up 2 bases and J gave up 3 bases, with 17 bases separating them. CDR1 is LGHNT and CDR2 is FRNRAP in the germline V gene. There are 16 residues in the CDR3.

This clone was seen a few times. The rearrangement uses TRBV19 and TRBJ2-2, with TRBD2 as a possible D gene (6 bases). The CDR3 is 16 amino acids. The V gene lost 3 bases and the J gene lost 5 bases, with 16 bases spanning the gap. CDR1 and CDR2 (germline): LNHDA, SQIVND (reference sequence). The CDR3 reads CASSIGAGTATGELFF. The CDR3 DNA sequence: TGTGCCAGTAGTATCGGGGCCGGGACTGCAACCGGGGAGCTGTTTTTT.

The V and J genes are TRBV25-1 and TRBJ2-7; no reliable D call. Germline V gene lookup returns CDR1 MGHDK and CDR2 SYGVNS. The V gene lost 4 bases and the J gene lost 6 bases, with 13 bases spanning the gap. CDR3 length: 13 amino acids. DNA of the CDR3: TGTGCCAGCAGTGGCCCCGTTACCAGCGAGCAGTACTTC. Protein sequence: CASSGPVTSEQYF.

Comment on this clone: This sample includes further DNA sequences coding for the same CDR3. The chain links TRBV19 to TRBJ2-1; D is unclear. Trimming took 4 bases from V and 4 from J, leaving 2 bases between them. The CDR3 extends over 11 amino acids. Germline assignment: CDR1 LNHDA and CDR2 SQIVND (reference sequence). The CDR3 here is CASSNYNEQFF. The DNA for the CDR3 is TGTGCCAGTAGTAATTACAATGAGCAGTTCTTC.

In DNA form, the CDR3 reads TGTGCCTGGAGTGCCCTGCTGGCCGGGGAGCTGTTTTTT. Protein: CAWSALLAGELFF. The chain recombines TRBV30 with TRBJ2-2; no firm D call. Germline CDR1 and CDR2: GTSNPN and SVGIG (reference sequence). CDR3 length equals 13 residues. V gave up 1 base and J gave up 6 bases, with 9 bases separating them.

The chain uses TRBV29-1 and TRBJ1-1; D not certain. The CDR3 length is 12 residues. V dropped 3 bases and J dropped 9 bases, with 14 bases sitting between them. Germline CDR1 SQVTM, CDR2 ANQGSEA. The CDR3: CSVDRVSLKAFF. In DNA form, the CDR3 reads TGCAGCGTTGACCGGGTTTCATTGAAAGCTTTCTTT.

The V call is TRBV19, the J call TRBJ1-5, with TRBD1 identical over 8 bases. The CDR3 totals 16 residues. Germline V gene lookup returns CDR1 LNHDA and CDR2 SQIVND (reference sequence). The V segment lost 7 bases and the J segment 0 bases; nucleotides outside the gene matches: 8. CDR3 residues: CASTQDRAVSNQPQHF. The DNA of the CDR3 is TGTGCCAGTACGCAGGACAGGGCCGTTAGCAATCAGCCCCAGCATTTT. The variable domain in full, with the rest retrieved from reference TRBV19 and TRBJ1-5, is DGGITQSPKYLFRKEGQNVTLSCEQNLNHDAMYWYRQDPGQGLRLIYYSQIVNDFQKGDIAEGYSVSREKKESFPLTVTSAQKNPTAFYLCASTQDRAVSNQPQHFGDGTRLSIL.

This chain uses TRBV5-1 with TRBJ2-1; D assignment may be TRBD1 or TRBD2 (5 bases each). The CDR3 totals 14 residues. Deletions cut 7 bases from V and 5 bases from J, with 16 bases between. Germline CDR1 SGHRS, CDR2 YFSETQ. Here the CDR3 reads CASRGASLDNEQFF. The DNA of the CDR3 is TGCGCCAGCCGAGGGGCTAGCTTGGACAATGAGCAGTTCTTC.

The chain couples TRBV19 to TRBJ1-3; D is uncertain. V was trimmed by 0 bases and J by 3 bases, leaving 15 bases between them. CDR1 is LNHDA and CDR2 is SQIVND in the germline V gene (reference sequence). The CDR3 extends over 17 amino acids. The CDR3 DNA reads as TGTGCCAGTAGTATAGATCAGAGGGCGGCGCTTGGAAACACCATATATTTT. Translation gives CASSIDQRAALGNTIYF.

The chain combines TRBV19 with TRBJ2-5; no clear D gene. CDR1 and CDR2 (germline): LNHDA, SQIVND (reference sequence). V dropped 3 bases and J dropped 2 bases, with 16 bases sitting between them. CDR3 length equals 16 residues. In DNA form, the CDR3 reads TGTGCCAGTAGTATTTCATCCCAGAGCATACAAGAGACCCAGTACTTC. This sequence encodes CASSISSQSIQETQYF.

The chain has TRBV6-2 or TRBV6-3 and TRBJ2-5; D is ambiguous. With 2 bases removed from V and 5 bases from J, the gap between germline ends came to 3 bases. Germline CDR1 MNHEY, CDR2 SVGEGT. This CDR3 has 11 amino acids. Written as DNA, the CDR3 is TGTGCCAGCAGTTACGAGGAGACCCAGTACTTC. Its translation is CASSYEETQYF.

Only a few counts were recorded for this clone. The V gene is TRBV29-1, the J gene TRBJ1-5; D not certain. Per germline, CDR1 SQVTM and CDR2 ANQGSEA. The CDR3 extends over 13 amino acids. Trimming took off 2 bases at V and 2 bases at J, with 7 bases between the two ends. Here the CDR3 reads CSVELGGNQPQHF. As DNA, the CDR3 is TGCAGCGTTGAACTCGGGGGCAATCAGCCCCAGCATTTT.

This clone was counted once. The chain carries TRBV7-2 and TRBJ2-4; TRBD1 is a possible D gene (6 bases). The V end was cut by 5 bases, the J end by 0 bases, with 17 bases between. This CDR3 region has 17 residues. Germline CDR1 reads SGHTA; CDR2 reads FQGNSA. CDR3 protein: CASSPSDRRLAKNIQYF. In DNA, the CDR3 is TGTGCCAGCAGCCCATCGGACAGAAGACTAGCCAAAAACATTCAGTACTTC.

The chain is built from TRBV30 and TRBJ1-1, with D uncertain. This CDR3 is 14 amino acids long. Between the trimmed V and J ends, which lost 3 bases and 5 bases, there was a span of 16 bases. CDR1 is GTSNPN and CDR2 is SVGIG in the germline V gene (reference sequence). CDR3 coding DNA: TGTGCCTGGAGCCCCAGGTCAGGATGGACTGAAGCTTTCTTT. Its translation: CAWSPRSGWTEAFF.

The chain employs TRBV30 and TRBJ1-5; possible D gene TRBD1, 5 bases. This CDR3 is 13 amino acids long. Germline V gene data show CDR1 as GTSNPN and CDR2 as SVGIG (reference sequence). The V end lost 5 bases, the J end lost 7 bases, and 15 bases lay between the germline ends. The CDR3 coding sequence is TGTGCCTGGGGCAGGGATGGTGTGCAGCCCCAGCATTTT. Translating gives CAWGRDGVQPQHF.

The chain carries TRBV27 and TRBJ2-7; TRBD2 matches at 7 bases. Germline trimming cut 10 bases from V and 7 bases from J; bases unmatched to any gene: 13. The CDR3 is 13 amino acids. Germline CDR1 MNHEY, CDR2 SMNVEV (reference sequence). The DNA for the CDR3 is TGTGCCACCCGGACGAGCGGGGCCGTAGAGCAGTACTTC. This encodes CATRTSGAVEQYF.

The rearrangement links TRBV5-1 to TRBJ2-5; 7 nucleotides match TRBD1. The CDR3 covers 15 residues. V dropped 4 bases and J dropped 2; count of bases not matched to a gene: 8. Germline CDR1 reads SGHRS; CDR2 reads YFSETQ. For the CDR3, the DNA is TGCGCCAGCAGCCAGACAGGGTCCATGCAAGAGACCCAGTACTTC. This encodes CASSQTGSMQETQYF.

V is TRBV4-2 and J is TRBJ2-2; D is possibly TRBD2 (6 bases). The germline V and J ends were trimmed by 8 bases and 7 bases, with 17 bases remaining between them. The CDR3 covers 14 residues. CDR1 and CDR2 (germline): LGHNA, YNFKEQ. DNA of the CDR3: TGTGCCAGCTCCCCGGGAGATCGTCTCGGGGAGCTGTTTTTT. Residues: CASSPGDRLGELFF.

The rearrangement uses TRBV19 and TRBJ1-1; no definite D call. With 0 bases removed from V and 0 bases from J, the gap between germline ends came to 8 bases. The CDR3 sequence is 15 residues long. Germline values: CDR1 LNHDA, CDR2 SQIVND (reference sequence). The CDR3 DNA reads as TGTGCCAGTAGTATAGATCTGGTAGTGAACACTGAAGCTTTCTTT. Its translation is CASSIDLVVNTEAFF.

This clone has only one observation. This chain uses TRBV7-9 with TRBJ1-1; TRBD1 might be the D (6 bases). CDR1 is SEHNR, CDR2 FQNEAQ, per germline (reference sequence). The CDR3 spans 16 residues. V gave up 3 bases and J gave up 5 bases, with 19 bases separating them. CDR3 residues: CASSFWAGGLETEAFF. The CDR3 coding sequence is TGTGCCAGCAGCTTTTGGGCGGGGGGGCTGGAGACTGAAGCTTTCTTT.

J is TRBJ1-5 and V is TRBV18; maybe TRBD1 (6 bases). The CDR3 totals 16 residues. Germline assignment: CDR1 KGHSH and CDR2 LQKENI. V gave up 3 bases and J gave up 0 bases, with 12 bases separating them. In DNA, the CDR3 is TGTGCCAGCTCACCCGGACAGCAAAATAGCAATCAGCCCCAGCATTTT. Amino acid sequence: CASSPGQQNSNQPQHF.

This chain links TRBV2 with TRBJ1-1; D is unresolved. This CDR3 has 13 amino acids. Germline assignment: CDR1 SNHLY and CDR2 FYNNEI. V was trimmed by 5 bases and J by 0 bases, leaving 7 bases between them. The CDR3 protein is CASSSRMNTEAFF. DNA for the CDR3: TGTGCCAGCAGTTCCAGAATGAACACTGAAGCTTTCTTT.

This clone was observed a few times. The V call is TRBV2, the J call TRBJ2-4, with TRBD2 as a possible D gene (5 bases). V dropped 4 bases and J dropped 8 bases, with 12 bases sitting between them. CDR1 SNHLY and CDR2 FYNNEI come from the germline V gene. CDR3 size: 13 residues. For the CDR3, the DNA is TGTGCCAGCAGTGTATGGCTAGCAGACATTCAGTACTTC. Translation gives CASSVWLADIQYF.

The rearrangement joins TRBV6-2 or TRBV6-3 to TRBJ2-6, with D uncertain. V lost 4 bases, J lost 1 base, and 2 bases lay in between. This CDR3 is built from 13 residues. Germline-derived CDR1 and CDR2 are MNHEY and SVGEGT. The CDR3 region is CASSFSGANVLTF. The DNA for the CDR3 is TGTGCCAGCAGTTTTTCTGGGGCCAACGTCCTGACTTTC.

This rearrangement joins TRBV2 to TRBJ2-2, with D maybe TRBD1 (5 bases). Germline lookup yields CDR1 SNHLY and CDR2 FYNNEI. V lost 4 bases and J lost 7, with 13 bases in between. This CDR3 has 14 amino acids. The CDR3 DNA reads TGTGCCAGCAGTGCTGGAACAGGCCGCGGGGAGCTGTTTTTT. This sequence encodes CASSAGTGRGELFF.

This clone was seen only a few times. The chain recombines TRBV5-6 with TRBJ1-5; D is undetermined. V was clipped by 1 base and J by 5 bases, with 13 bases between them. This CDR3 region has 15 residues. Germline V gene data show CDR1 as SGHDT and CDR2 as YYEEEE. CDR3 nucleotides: TGTGCCAGCAGCTTGCGGGTTTCGAGGGATCAGCCCCAGCATTTT. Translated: CASSLRVSRDQPQHF. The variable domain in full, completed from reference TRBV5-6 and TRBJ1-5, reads DAGVTQSPTHLIKTRGQQVTLRCSPKSGHDTVSWYQQALGQGPQFIFQYYEEEERQRGNFPDRFSGHQFPNYSSELNVNALLLGDSALYLCASSLRVSRDQPQHFGDGTRLSIL.

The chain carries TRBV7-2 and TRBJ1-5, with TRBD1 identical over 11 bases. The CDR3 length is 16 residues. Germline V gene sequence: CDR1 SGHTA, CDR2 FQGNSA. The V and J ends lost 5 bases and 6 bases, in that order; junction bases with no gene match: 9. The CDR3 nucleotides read TGTGCCAGCAGCCCCCCCGGGACAGGGGGTTTTCAGCCCCAGCATTTT. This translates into CASSPPGTGGFQPQHF.

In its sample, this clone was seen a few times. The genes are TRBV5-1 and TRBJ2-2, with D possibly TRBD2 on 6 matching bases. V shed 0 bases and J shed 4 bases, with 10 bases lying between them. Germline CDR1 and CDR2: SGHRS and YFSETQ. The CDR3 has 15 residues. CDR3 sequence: CASSLASGVTGELFF. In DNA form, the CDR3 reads TGCGCCAGCAGCTTGGCGTCGGGGGTCACCGGGGAGCTGTTTTTT.